The subject of this entry is one T cell receptor (beta chain). This clonotype was found many times. Its target antigen remains unknown. The input lacks base qualities; no much larger clone sits a single base away. Library method: 5' RACE. The sample was run on a NextSeq 500. The TCR library protocol attached unique molecular identifiers to individual cDNA molecules to correct for sequencing error and PCR bias. Sequencing covered both TCR alpha and beta chains, and within each sample the abundances of alpha and beta sequences were tightly co-correlated. From the authors' description of their analysis: Decombinator V4 was used to annotate the V gene, J gene and CDR3 of the TCR sequences. Expanded TCRs were defined as changing significantly between any two time points under a Poisson model with p below 0.0001. TCR abundances were normalised to the total number of TCRs sequenced in each sample and reported as counts per million. TRAV1-2 paired with TRAJ12, TRAJ20 or TRAJ33 defined MAIT TCRs, while TRAV10 paired with TRAJ18 defined iNKT TCRs. VDJdb, accessed 1 November 2021, was searched for CMV, EBV and SARS-CoV-2 annotated TCRs, with TCRs annotated for multiple antigens excluded. Through fastp at Q25 and MiXCR, TCRdb rebuilt clones from the public reads, retaining in-frame beta chains. Each record represents a unique CDR3 protein, reported with the most common genes and DNA among its rows. The V and J calls and clone size come from TCRdb's table, not from the authors' own analysis. Here the sample has 100,000 to 150,000 distinct CDR3 sequences; around 14% occur a single time. 21% of the sample is held by the ten biggest clonotypes.

Deletion took 1 base off V and 4 bases off J, with a span of 5 bases between the germline ends. The CDR1 and CDR2 encoded by the germline V gene are SGHVS and FQNEAQ. Reading from cysteine to phenylalanine, the CDR3 counts 14 amino acids. The DNA shown is the 42-base CDR3, in frame from base 1. This was a case-control study nested in a cohort of healthcare workers in London, UK, who had nasopharyngeal swab PCR tests and blood samples taken every week. Healthcare workers were recruited between 23 and 31 March 2020, during the week of the UK lockdown, and were followed weekly for up to roughly 15 weeks. The sample belongs to a study of early T cells in non-severe SARS-CoV-2 infection (dated by TCRdb to 2020 to 2023). For context, the study as a whole: Because TCR sequencing relied on bulk RNA taken from unsorted whole blood, pairing of alpha and beta chains was not possible.

Overall results and qualifications from the work: VDJdb matching was skewed toward anti-spike CD8 responses and likely underestimated virus-specific expansions by missing private and CD4 specificities.

The source of this sequence is an adult who was a healthcare worker with PCR-confirmed SARS-CoV-2 infection or an uninfected control (not recorded which). The chain joins TRBV7-8 to TRBJ2-6; the D gene is not confidently resolved. The source material was whole blood. The DNA is TGTGCCAGCAGCTTAGGAGTCGGGGCCAACGTCCTGACTTTC. This yields the protein CASSLGVGANVLTF.